Below are 25 T cell receptor beta chains sequenced from a single sample in a study of blood T cell repertoires in COVID-19. Only in-frame clones appear in the TCRdb table, and some are missing; sequencing was by immunoSEQ multiplex PCR. The sample holds some 180,000 clones, around 85% seen once. The specimen was PBMCs or T cells enriched from blood (not recorded which). Receptors were obtained from a man between 35 and 55 years old who had recovered from COVID-19.

This sequence joins TRBV4-2 and TRBJ2-3, with 12 bases identical to TRBD2. V was clipped by 0 bases and J by 7 bases; unmatched bases: 5. There are 16 residues in the CDR3. CDR1 is LGHNA and CDR2 is YNFKEQ in the germline V gene. Here the CDR3 DNA reads TGTGCCAGCAGCCAAGAGGGACTAGCGGGCAGAAATACGCAGTATTTT. Translation gives CASSQEGLAGRNTQYF.

This clone was recorded once. The CDR3 here is CASVSAPRMNTEAFF. CDR3 nucleotide sequence: TGTGCCAGCGTGTCGGCGCCTAGGATGAACACTGAAGCTTTCTTT. This chain links TRBV6-5 with TRBJ1-1, with unresolved D. The length of the CDR3 is 15 residues. V was cut by 8 bases and J by 0 bases, with 16 bases left in between. From germline, CDR1 is MNHEY and CDR2 SVGAGI.

The chain has TRBV11-2 and TRBJ2-2; unclear D gene. The CDR3 totals 13 residues. With 2 bases removed from V and 6 bases from J, the gap between germline ends came to 7 bases. The germline CDR1 and CDR2 sequences are SGHAT and FQNNGV. The CDR3 DNA reads TGTGCCAGCAGCTTACCCCTCGCCGGGGAGCTGTTTTTT. Encoded protein: CASSLPLAGELFF.

The gene calls are TRBV5-1 and TRBJ1-2; 9 nucleotides line up with TRBD1. Looked up from germline, CDR1 is SGHRS and CDR2 is YFSETQ. This CDR3 spans 14 amino acids. The V and J ends lost 2 bases and 8 bases, in that order; junction bases with no gene match: 7. Written as DNA, the CDR3 is TGCGCCAGCAGCTTAGGGGACAGGGAGGGAGGCTACACCTTC. Translated: CASSLGDREGGYTF.

The CDR3 reads CASSPGTADGYTF. The CDR3 nucleotides read TGTGCCAGCAGCCCTGGGACAGCTGATGGCTACACCTTC. This chain links TRBV28 with TRBJ1-2; TRBD1 aligns across 7 bases. Germline V CDR1 and CDR2: MDHEN, SYDVKM. Unmatched junction bases numbered 7, after V lost 6 bases and J lost 6 bases. CDR3 size: 13 residues.

For this clone: A junction boundary mismatches the germline segment, possibly from a read error. The rearrangement links TRBV7-7 to TRBJ2-5, with 7 bases fitting TRBD1. Germline-derived CDR1 and CDR2 are SSHAT and FNYEAQ (reference sequence). CDR3 size: 19 residues. CDR3 sequence (DNA): TGTGCTAGCAGCTTAGGCCCCAAACAACGGGACAGTACTAAAGAGACCCAGTACTTC. This codes for CASSLGPKQRDSTKETQYF.

The rearrangement joins TRBV29-1 to TRBJ1-4; the D is unclear. Germline CDR1 and CDR2: SQVTM and ANQGSEA. This CDR3 is 11 amino acids long. Trimming left V 6 bases short and J 4 bases short, with 6 bases between. CDR3 bases: TGCAGCGTGTTTAGTAATGAAAAACTGTTTTTT. This gives the protein CSVFSNEKLFF.

The rearrangement uses TRBV3-1 (or the pseudogene TRBV3-2) and TRBJ1-2; D ambiguous. The V and J ends lost 4 bases and 0 bases respectively, with 12 bases between them. CDR1 is LGHDT and CDR2 is YNNKEL in the germline V gene (reference sequence). CDR3 length: 15 amino acids. The CDR3 DNA reads TGTGCCAGCAGCCTTACTATAGGTTCTAACTATGGCTACACCTTC. The encoded protein is CASSLTIGSNYGYTF.

The chain uses TRBV2 and TRBJ1-2, with 8 bases fitting TRBD1. The CDR3 contains 14 residues. CDR1 is SNHLY and CDR2 is FYNNEI in the germline V gene. With 6 bases clipped from V and 5 bases from J, the junction kept 8 bases outside the gene matches. CDR3 region: CASSEDRAGYGYTF. The CDR3 DNA follows: TGTGCCAGCAGCGAGGACAGGGCGGGGTATGGCTACACCTTC.

This clone is a singleton in its sample. The chain combines TRBV13 with TRBJ1-5; 8 bases fit TRBD1. The length of the CDR3 is 17 residues. The germline CDR1 and CDR2 sequences are PRHDT and FYEKMQ (reference sequence). Trimming at V came to 4 bases and at J to 4 bases, leaving 12 bases not matched to a gene. Written as DNA, the CDR3 is TGTGCCAGCAGCTCCGGGGCACAGGGGGGCCAAAATCAGCCCCAGCATTTT. Protein product: CASSSGAQGGQNQPQHF.

V is TRBV27 and J is TRBJ1-6; D is possibly TRBD1 (5 bases). The germline V gene has CDR1 MNHEY and CDR2 SMNVEV (reference sequence). Trimming shortened V by 6 bases and J by 5 bases, and 8 bases separated the two germline ends. The CDR3 extends over 13 amino acids. CDR3: CASRGHNNSPLHF. The CDR3 region has the DNA TGTGCCAGCAGGGGGCATAATAATTCACCCCTCCACTTT.

V usage is TRBV7-2 and J usage is TRBJ2-7, with D possibly matching TRBD1 (5 bases). The CDR3 is 15 amino acids. The germline V gene encodes CDR1 SGHTA and CDR2 FQGNSA. V was trimmed by 1 base and J by 3 bases, leaving 13 bases between them. In nucleotides, the CDR3 is TGTGCCAGCAGCTTAGGGCAGGGAAAGGGCTACGAGCAGTACTTC. Encoded protein: CASSLGQGKGYEQYF.

V usage is TRBV12-3 or TRBV12-4 and J usage is TRBJ2-5; 7 nucleotides match TRBD1. With 6 bases clipped from V and 2 bases from J, the junction kept 0 bases outside the gene matches. The CDR3 is 12 residues long. Here the CDR3 DNA reads TGTGCCAGCAGGGGACAGCAAGAGACCCAGTACTTC. It translates to CASRGQQETQYF.

This clone was found once. The genes are TRBV9 and TRBJ2-1, with TRBD2 matching 11 bases. The V gene end was trimmed by 2 bases and the J gene end by 0 bases; junction bases not matched to a gene: 4. The CDR3 runs to 17 residues. Germline V gene lookup returns CDR1 SGDLS and CDR2 YYNGEE. CDR3: CASSVGLAGSSYNEQFF. CDR3 sequence (DNA): TGTGCCAGCAGCGTCGGACTAGCGGGTAGCTCCTACAATGAGCAGTTCTTC.

The CDR3 reads CASLGGGGSIVEQFF. The CDR3 DNA reads as TGTGCCAGTCTGGGTGGCGGGGGCTCGATAGTCGAGCAGTTCTTC. The rearrangement uses TRBV7-2 and TRBJ2-1, with D possibly matching TRBD2 (7 bases). This CDR3 comprises 15 residues. Germline CDR1 and CDR2: SGHTA and FQGNSA. Trimming took 9 bases from V and 10 from J, leaving 25 bases between them.

The rearrangement links TRBV28 to TRBJ1-2; D unresolved. The CDR3 has 12 amino acids. Germline V lookup: CDR1 MDHEN, CDR2 SYDVKM. Between the trimmed V and J ends, which lost 4 bases and 8 bases, there was a span of 11 bases. CDR3 sequence reads: CASSWRYNGYTF. The CDR3 nucleotides are TGTGCCAGCAGTTGGAGGTATAACGGCTACACCTTC.

V usage is TRBV10-3 and J usage is TRBJ1-5; D possibly corresponds to TRBD1 (6 bases). Per germline, CDR1 ENHRY and CDR2 SYGVKD. This CDR3 spans 14 amino acids. The V end was cut by 4 bases, the J end by 5 bases, with 12 bases between. CDR3 region: CAISVREGDQPQHF. Written as DNA, the CDR3 is TGTGCCATCAGTGTCCGGGAGGGGGATCAGCCCCAGCATTTT.

The rearrangement links TRBV3-1 (or the pseudogene TRBV3-2) to TRBJ1-1; D possibly corresponds to TRBD1 (5 bases). The ends were cut back, 1 base at V and 4 bases at J, with 10 bases in the middle. The germline CDR1 and CDR2 sequences are LGHDT and YNNKEL (reference sequence). There are 14 residues in the CDR3. Here the CDR3 DNA reads TGTGCCAGCAGCCAAGTAGACGGGGGCACTGAAGCTTTCTTT. Its protein product is CASSQVDGGTEAFF.

The J gene is TRBJ1-2, the V gene TRBV28, with D perhaps TRBD1 (6 bases). Germline CDR1 reads MDHEN; CDR2 reads SYDVKM. CDR3 length: 14 residues. Deletions cut 10 bases from V and 3 bases from J, with 18 bases between. Written as DNA, the CDR3 is TGTGCCACTCTACGGGGGGGGCCGCACTATGGCTACACCTTC. Its protein is CATLRGGPHYGYTF.

V is TRBV5-1 and J is TRBJ2-1, with a tentative D call TRBD2 (7 bases). CDR1 and CDR2 (germline): SGHRS, YFSETQ. V lost 4 bases to trimming and J lost 7 bases, with 18 bases between them. This CDR3 comprises 15 residues. CDR3 bases: TGCGCCAGCAGCCGGAGCGCGGGGGCTCGGAATGAGCAGTTCTTC. The encoded protein is CASSRSAGARNEQFF.

The CDR3 DNA reads as TGTGCCAGCAGCTTAACAGGCACCCGCTCTGGAAACACCATATATTTT. This encodes CASSLTGTRSGNTIYF. This chain links TRBV7-9 with TRBJ1-3, with D possibly being TRBD1 (5 bases). The CDR3 has 16 amino acids. With 2 bases removed from V and 0 bases from J, the gap between germline ends came to 11 bases. The germline V gene encodes CDR1 SEHNR and CDR2 FQNEAQ (reference sequence).

This chain connects TRBV30 to TRBJ2-3; TRBD2 matches 10 bases. The CDR3 spans 15 residues. The V gene's germline CDR1 is GTSNPN and CDR2 SVGIG (reference sequence). Trimming cost V 2 bases and J 6 bases; bases outside gene matches: 8. CDR3 DNA sequence: TGTGCCTGGAGTCGAGCGGGGGGGCAATTGGATACGCAGTATTTT. Translation: CAWSRAGGQLDTQYF. The whole variable domain, remainder taken from reference TRBV30 and TRBJ2-3, is SQTIHQWPATLVQPVGSPLSLECTVEGTSNPNLYWYRQAAGRGLQLLFYSVGIGQISSEVPQNLSASRPQDRQFILSSKKLLLSDSGFYLCAWSRAGGQLDTQYFGPGTRLTVL.

The chain uses TRBV6-5 and TRBJ1-1; D is ambiguous. Trimming stripped 4 bases from V and 0 bases from J, with 9 bases between. Germline values: CDR1 MNHEY, CDR2 SVGAGI. CDR3 size: 14 residues. The CDR3 DNA follows: TGTGCCAGCAGTTCTGCCCCGGTGAACACTGAAGCTTTCTTT. This gives the protein CASSSAPVNTEAFF.

The rearrangement joins TRBV15 to TRBJ1-5; D uncertain. CDR3 size: 15 residues. The germline gives CDR1 LNHNV, CDR2 YYDKDF (reference sequence). V dropped 6 bases and J dropped 0 bases, with 12 bases sitting between them. CDR3 nucleotide sequence: TGTGCCACCAGTTCGGCTGGGCCTAGCAATCAGCCCCAGCATTTT. It codes for CATSSAGPSNQPQHF.

The chain recombines TRBV4-2 with TRBJ2-1; TRBD2 agrees at 7 bases. CDR1 is LGHNA, CDR2 YNFKEQ, per germline. The CDR3 length is 14 residues. The trim removed 3 bases at V and 4 bases at J, leaving 3 bases unmatched. The DNA of the CDR3 is TGTGCCAGCAGCCAGCGGGAGAGGTACAATGAGCAGTTCTTC. It translates to CASSQRERYNEQFF.